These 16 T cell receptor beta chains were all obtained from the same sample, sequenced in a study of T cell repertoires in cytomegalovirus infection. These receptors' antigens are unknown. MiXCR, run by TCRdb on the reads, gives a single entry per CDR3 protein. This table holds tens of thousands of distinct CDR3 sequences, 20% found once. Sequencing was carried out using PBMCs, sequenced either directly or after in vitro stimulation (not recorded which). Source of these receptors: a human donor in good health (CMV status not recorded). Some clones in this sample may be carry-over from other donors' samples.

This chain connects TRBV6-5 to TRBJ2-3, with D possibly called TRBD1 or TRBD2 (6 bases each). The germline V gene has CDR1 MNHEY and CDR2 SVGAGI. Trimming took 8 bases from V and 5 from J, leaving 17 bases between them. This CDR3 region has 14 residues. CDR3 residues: CASRVPGAGDTQYF. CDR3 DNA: TGTGCCAGCCGGGTCCCGGGGGCAGGAGATACGCAGTATTTT.

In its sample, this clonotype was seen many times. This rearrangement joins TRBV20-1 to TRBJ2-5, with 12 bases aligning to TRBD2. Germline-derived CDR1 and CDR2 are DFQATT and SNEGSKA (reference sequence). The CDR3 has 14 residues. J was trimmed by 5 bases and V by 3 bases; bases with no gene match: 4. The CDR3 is CSASTSGGLETQYF. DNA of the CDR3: TGCAGTGCTAGTACTAGCGGGGGGCTGGAGACCCAGTACTTC.

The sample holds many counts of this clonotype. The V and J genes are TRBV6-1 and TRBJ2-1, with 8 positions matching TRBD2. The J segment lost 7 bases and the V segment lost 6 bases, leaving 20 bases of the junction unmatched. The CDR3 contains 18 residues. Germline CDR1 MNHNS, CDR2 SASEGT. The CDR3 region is CASSLLAGITLIVNEQFF. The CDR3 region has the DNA TGTGCCAGCAGCTTGTTAGCGGGGATCACCTTAATAGTAAATGAGCAGTTCTTC.

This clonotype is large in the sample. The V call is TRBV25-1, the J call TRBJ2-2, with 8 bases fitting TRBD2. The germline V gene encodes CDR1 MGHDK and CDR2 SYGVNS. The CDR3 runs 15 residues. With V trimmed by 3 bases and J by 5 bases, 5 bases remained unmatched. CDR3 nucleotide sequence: TGTGCCAGCAGTGACACTAGCGGAGGGACCGGGGAGCTGTTTTTT. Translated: CASSDTSGGTGELFF.

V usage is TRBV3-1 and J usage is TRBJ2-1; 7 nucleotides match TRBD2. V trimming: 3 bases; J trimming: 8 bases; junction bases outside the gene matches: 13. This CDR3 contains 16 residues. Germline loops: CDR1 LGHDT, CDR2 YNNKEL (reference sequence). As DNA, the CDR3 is TGTGCCAGCAGCCATGGGGTACGCGGGAGTGGGGATGAGCAGTTCTTC. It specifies CASSHGVRGSGDEQFF.

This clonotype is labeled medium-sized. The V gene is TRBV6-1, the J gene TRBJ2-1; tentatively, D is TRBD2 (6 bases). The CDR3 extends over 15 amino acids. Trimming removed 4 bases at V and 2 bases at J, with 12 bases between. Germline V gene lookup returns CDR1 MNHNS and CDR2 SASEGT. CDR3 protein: CASSGLGRTYNEQFF. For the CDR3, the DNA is TGTGCCAGCAGTGGGCTGGGGAGGACCTACAATGAGCAGTTCTTC.

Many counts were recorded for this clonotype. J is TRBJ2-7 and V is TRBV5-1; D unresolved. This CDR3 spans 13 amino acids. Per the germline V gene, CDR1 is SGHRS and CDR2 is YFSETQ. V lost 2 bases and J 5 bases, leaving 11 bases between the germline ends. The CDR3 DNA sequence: TGCGCCAGCAGCTTTGGACCCCCCAACGAGCAGTACTTC. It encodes CASSFGPPNEQYF.

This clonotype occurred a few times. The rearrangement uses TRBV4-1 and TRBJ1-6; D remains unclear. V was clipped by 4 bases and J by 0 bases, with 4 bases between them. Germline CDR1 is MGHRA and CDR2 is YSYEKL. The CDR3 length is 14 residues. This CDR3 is CASSRSSYNSPLHF. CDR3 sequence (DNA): TGCGCCAGCAGCCGGAGCTCCTATAATTCACCCCTCCACTTT.

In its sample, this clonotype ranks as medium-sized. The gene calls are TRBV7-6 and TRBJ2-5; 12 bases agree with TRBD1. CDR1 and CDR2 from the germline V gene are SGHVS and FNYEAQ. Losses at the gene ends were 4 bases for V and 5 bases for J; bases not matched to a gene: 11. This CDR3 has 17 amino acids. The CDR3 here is CASSSYGTGGIGETQYF. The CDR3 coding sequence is TGTGCCAGCAGCTCATATGGGACAGGGGGCATCGGGGAGACCCAGTACTTC. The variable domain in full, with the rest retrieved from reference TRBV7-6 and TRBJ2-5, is GAGVSQSPRYKVTKRGQDVALRCDPISGHVSLYWYRQALGQGPEFLTYFNYEAQQDKSGLPNDRFSAERPEGSISTLTIQRTEQRDSAMYRCASSSYGTGGIGETQYFGPGTRLLVL.

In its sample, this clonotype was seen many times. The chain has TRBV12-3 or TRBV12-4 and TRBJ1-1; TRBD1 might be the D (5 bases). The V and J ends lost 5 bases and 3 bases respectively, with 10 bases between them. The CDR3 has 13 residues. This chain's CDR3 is CASSPRRDTEAFF. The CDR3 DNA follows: TGTGCCAGCAGTCCCCGCAGGGACACTGAAGCTTTCTTT.

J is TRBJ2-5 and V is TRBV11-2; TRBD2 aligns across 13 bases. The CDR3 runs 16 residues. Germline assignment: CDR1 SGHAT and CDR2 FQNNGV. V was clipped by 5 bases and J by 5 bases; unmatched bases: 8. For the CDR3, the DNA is TGTGCCAGCAGCGAACTAGCGGGAGGGCCTTGGGAGACCCAGTACTTC. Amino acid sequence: CASSELAGGPWETQYF. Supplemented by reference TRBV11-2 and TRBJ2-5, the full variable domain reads EAGVAQSPRYKIIEKRQSVAFWCNPISGHATLYWYQQILGQGPKLLIQFQNNGVVDDSQLPKDRFSAERLKGVDSTLKIQPAKLEDSAVYLCASSELAGGPWETQYFGPGTRLLVL.

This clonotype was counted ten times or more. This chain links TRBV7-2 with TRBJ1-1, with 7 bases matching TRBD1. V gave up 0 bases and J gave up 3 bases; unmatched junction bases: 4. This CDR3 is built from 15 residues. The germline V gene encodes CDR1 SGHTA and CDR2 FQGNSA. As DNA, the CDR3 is TGTGCCAGCAGCTTAGCCCAGGGACAGTACACTGAAGCTTTCTTT. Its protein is CASSLAQGQYTEAFF.

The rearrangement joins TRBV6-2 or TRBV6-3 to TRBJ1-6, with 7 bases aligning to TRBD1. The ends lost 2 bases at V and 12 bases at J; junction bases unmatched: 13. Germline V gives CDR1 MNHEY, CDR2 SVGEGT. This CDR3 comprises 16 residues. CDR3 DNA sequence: TGTGCCAGCAGTTACGCGGACCCCGACAGGGAATTACCCCTCCACTTT. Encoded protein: CASSYADPDRELPLHF.

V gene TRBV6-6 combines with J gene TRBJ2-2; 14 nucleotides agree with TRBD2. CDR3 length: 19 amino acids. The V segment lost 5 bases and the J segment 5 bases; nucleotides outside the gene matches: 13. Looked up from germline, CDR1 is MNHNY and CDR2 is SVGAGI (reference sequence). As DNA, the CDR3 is TGTGCCAGCAGTCGTCCGCGACTAGCGGGGGGGCCGGGGACCGGGGAGCTGTTTTTT. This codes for CASSRPRLAGGPGTGELFF.

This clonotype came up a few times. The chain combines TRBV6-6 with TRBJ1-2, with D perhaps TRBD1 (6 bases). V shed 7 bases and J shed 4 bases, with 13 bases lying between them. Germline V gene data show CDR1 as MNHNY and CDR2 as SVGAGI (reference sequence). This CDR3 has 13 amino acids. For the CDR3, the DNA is TGTGCCAGCAACTCCGGACAGATCTATGGCTACACCTTC. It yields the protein CASNSGQIYGYTF.

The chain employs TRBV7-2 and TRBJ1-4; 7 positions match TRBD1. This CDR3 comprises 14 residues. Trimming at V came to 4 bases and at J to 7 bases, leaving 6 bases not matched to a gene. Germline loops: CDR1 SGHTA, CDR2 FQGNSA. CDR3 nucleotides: TGTGCCAGCAGCTCCGTGACAGGGATTGAAAAACTGTTTTTT. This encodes CASSSVTGIEKLFF.